These 30 T cell receptor beta chains originate from one sample sequenced in a study of blood T cell repertoires in COVID-19. Profiled with immunoSEQ multiplex PCR; TCRdb holds only in-frame clones, not every one. The sample includes approximately 230,000 clones, approximately 79% of them seen just once. The material sequenced was peripheral blood. These TCRs come from a woman aged 40-49 years with active or convalescent COVID-19.

In DNA form, the CDR3 reads TGTGCCAGCAGCCGGGACAGGGATTACACCGGGGAGCTGTTTTTT. Translated: CASSRDRDYTGELFF. This chain uses TRBV2 with TRBJ2-2; 9 bases match TRBD1. V was pared by 6 bases and J by 3 bases, with 5 bases of the junction left unmatched. The germline CDR1 and CDR2 sequences are SNHLY and FYNNEI. The CDR3 length is 15 residues.

CDR3 in amino acids: CASSAGPSSGNTIYF. CDR3 coding DNA: TGTGCCAGCAGCGCGGGACCCAGCTCTGGAAACACCATATATTTT. The rearrangement joins TRBV13 to TRBJ1-3, with D possibly matching TRBD1 (5 bases). Trimming took 5 bases from V and 0 from J, leaving 11 bases between them. The CDR3 totals 15 residues. In germline, CDR1 is PRHDT, CDR2 FYEKMQ (reference sequence).

The rearrangement joins TRBV7-9 to TRBJ2-6; 11 nucleotides agree with TRBD1. J was trimmed by 16 bases and V by 2 bases; bases with no gene match: 4. Germline V gives CDR1 SEHNR, CDR2 FQNEAQ (reference sequence). The CDR3 consists of 13 residues. CDR3 nucleotide sequence: TGTGCCAGCAGCTTAAGTGGGACAGGGGGACTGACTTTC. It codes for CASSLSGTGGLTF.

The chain uses TRBV11-2 and TRBJ1-1; 9 bases line up with TRBD1. This CDR3 comprises 14 residues. Germline values: CDR1 SGHAT, CDR2 FQNNGV. V was pared by 2 bases and J by 7 bases, with 5 bases of the junction left unmatched. The CDR3 DNA follows: TGTGCCAGCAGCTTAAAACAGGGGGCAGATGAAGCTTTCTTT. This encodes CASSLKQGADEAFF.

The chain joins TRBV7-9 to TRBJ2-4; 12 nucleotides agree with TRBD2. Germline CDR1 reads SEHNR; CDR2 reads FQNEAQ (reference sequence). This CDR3 is built from 19 residues. V was clipped by 5 bases and J by 0 bases; unmatched bases: 11. Here the CDR3 reads CASSLTGLAGGIAKNIQYF. The DNA of the CDR3 is TGTGCCAGCAGCCTCACGGGCCTAGCGGGGGGGATAGCCAAAAACATTCAGTACTTC.

This clone was counted between two and nine times. The rearrangement joins TRBV7-9 to TRBJ1-6, with D uncertain. V was clipped by 4 bases and J by 6 bases, with 13 bases between them. Looked up from germline, CDR1 is SEHNR and CDR2 is FQNEAQ (reference sequence). The CDR3 sequence is 15 residues long. Here the CDR3 reads CASSSISGGNSPLHF. In DNA, the CDR3 is TGTGCCAGCAGCTCTATATCGGGTGGTAATTCACCCCTCCACTTT.

The rearrangement joins TRBV4-1 to TRBJ2-1; 7 bases fit TRBD1. The CDR3 covers 17 residues. V gave up 4 bases and J gave up 1 base; unmatched junction bases: 10. The germline V gene encodes CDR1 MGHRA and CDR2 YSYEKL. This CDR3 is CASSLPQGRGSYNEQFF. The DNA for the CDR3 is TGCGCCAGCAGCCTCCCACAGGGCAGGGGGTCCTACAATGAGCAGTTCTTC.

The chain uses TRBV7-4 and TRBJ2-2; 10 nucleotides match TRBD1. CDR3 length equals 19 residues. Germline CDR1 is SGHVT and CDR2 is SQSDAQ. Unmatched junction bases numbered 16, after V lost 7 bases and J lost 2 bases. CDR3 amino acids: CASNKFPRDRGFNTGELFF. The CDR3 DNA follows: TGTGCCAGCAACAAATTCCCCCGGGACAGGGGTTTCAACACCGGGGAGCTGTTTTTT.

This chain connects TRBV5-6 to TRBJ1-2; 8 bases agree with TRBD1. CDR1 is SGHDT and CDR2 is YYEEEE in the germline V gene. J was trimmed by 4 bases and V by 4 bases; bases with no gene match: 9. The CDR3 runs to 15 residues. CDR3: CASSLGQGPFYGYTF. CDR3 coding DNA: TGTGCCAGCAGCCTCGGACAGGGCCCATTCTATGGCTACACCTTC.

This chain links TRBV3-1 (or the pseudogene TRBV3-2) with TRBJ2-2; 7 bases line up with TRBD2. The CDR3 is made up of 13 amino acids. Germline V lookup: CDR1 LGHDT, CDR2 YNNKEL (reference sequence). J gave up 7 bases and V 1 base, and 0 bases lay outside the gene matches. In DNA, the CDR3 is TGTGCCAGCAGCCAAGGGGAGGGCGGGGAGCTGTTTTTT. Translated, it gives CASSQGEGGELFF.

V and J are TRBV11-3 and TRBJ2-1; possibly TRBD1 for D (7 bases). Germline values: CDR1 SGHNT, CDR2 YENEEA. The V end was cut by 3 bases, the J end by 9 bases, with 15 bases between. The CDR3 runs 14 residues. In nucleotides, the CDR3 is TGTGCCAGCAGCTTCCAGGGGGAGGATCTTGAGCAGTTCTTC. It encodes CASSFQGEDLEQFF.

This chain joins TRBV2 and TRBJ1-5, with D perhaps matching TRBD1 (5 bases). Germline CDR1 reads SNHLY; CDR2 reads FYNNEI. V was shortened by 4 bases and J by 14 bases, with 12 bases between the two germline ends. There are 11 residues in the CDR3. The CDR3 loop reads CASSVGGGKHF. The CDR3 DNA reads as TGTGCCAGCAGTGTGGGTGGGGGGAAGCATTTT.

V usage is TRBV3-1 (or the pseudogene TRBV3-2) and J usage is TRBJ1-4; tentatively, D is TRBD1 (5 bases). The CDR3 totals 14 residues. Trimming took off 2 bases at V and 5 bases at J, with 9 bases between the two ends. CDR1 is LGHDT, CDR2 YNNKEL, per germline (reference sequence). CDR3 sequence: CASSQTGRNEKLFF. The DNA of the CDR3 is TGTGCCAGCAGCCAAACAGGCAGAAATGAAAAACTGTTTTTT.

J is TRBJ2-5 and V is TRBV5-1; TRBD1 matches at 10 bases. The ends lost 2 bases at V and 5 bases at J; junction bases unmatched: 9. This CDR3 has 16 amino acids. Germline CDR1 SGHRS, CDR2 YFSETQ. The CDR3 DNA sequence: TGCGCCAGCAGCTTAACCCCGGGACAGGGGTACGAGACCCAGTACTTC. Its translation is CASSLTPGQGYETQYF.

This chain uses TRBV5-1 with TRBJ1-1, with TRBD1 identical over 9 bases. Losses at the gene ends were 4 bases for V and 0 bases for J; bases not matched to a gene: 7. CDR3 length: 16 amino acids. The germline V gene encodes CDR1 SGHRS and CDR2 YFSETQ. This CDR3 is CASSTDRGYMNTEAFF. DNA of the CDR3: TGCGCCAGCAGCACTGACAGGGGGTACATGAACACTGAAGCTTTCTTT.

This rearrangement joins TRBV5-4 to TRBJ2-1; 7 nucleotides align to TRBD2. V trimming: 2 bases; J trimming: 2 bases; junction bases outside the gene matches: 4. The CDR3 sequence is 15 residues long. CDR1 is SGHNT, CDR2 YYREEE, per germline (reference sequence). The CDR3 reads CASSLQAGAYNEQFF. The CDR3 region has the DNA TGTGCCAGCAGCTTACAGGCGGGAGCCTACAATGAGCAGTTCTTC.

V and J are TRBV19 and TRBJ1-3; D is undetermined. Germline V gene lookup returns CDR1 LNHDA and CDR2 SQIVND (reference sequence). The germline V and J ends were trimmed by 5 bases and 0 bases, with 5 bases remaining between them. The CDR3 is 13 residues long. Here the CDR3 DNA reads TGTGCCAGTAGTCCAGGCTCTGGAAACACCATATATTTT. This sequence encodes CASSPGSGNTIYF. Full variable domain (outside the CDR3, taken from reference TRBV19 and TRBJ1-3): DGGITQSPKYLFRKEGQNVTLSCEQNLNHDAMYWYRQDPGQGLRLIYYSQIVNDFQKGDIAEGYSVSREKKESFPLTVTSAQKNPTAFYLCASSPGSGNTIYFGEGSWLTVV.

V usage is TRBV7-9 and J usage is TRBJ1-3; TRBD1 matches 9 bases. The CDR3 totals 18 residues. J was trimmed by 1 base and V by 5 bases; bases with no gene match: 12. CDR1 and CDR2 from the germline V gene are SEHNR and FQNEAQ (reference sequence). CDR3 protein: CASSTGGTGSFSGNTIYF. DNA of the CDR3: TGTGCCAGCAGCACCGGGGGGACAGGGAGTTTTTCTGGAAACACCATATATTTT.

In regard to this clone: Other DNA sequences of this sample code for an identical CDR3. The CDR3 spells CASSLQGATEAFF. CDR3 DNA sequence: TGTGCCAGCAGTTTGCAGGGTGCCACTGAAGCTTTCTTT. The J gene is TRBJ1-1, the V gene TRBV12-3 or TRBV12-4; TRBD1 might be the D (5 bases). The CDR3 contains 13 residues. V was trimmed by 3 bases and J by 4 bases, leaving 9 bases between them.

The chain has TRBV5-1 and TRBJ2-5, with TRBD1 matching over 8 bases. There are 14 residues in the CDR3. Germline assignment: CDR1 SGHRS and CDR2 YFSETQ. V shed 0 bases and J 5 bases; nucleotides not matched to a gene: 3. In DNA form, the CDR3 reads TGCGCCAGCAGCTTGGTTGACAGGGGTGAGACCCAGTACTTC. It translates to CASSLVDRGETQYF.

The chain links TRBV5-1 to TRBJ2-1; 8 nucleotides line up with TRBD2. After removal of 1 base from V and 7 bases from J, the junction contained 7 bases not matched to a gene. The CDR3 extends over 15 amino acids. Germline CDR1 SGHRS, CDR2 YFSETQ. This CDR3 reads CASSLFNGGENEQFF. As DNA, the CDR3 is TGCGCCAGCAGCTTGTTTAACGGGGGGGAGAATGAGCAGTTCTTC. The whole variable domain, remainder taken from reference TRBV5-1 and TRBJ2-1, is KAGVTQTPRYLIKTRGQQVTLSCSPISGHRSVSWYQQTPGQGLQFLFEYFSETQRNKGNFPGRFSGRQFSNSRSEMNVSTLELGDSALYLCASSLFNGGENEQFFGPGTRLTVL.

The chain is built from TRBV6-5 and TRBJ1-1; possibly TRBD1 for D (6 bases). Trimming removed 7 bases from V and 0 bases from J, with 9 bases in between. Germline lookup yields CDR1 MNHEY and CDR2 SVGAGI. The CDR3 contains 13 residues. The chain's CDR3 is CASTGGMNTEAFF. In DNA, the CDR3 is TGTGCCAGCACTGGGGGCATGAACACTGAAGCTTTCTTT.

The sample holds one count of this clone. Distinct nucleotide sequences in the sample also encode this CDR3. The chain uses TRBV7-2 and TRBJ1-6; 9 bases fit TRBD1. Germline lookup yields CDR1 SGHTA and CDR2 FQGNSA. The CDR3 consists of 15 residues. Trimming took 0 bases from V and 10 from J; bases not matched to a gene: 4. Here the CDR3 DNA reads TGTGCCAGCAGCTTAGCCGGACAGGGGAACTCACCCCTCCACTTT. It specifies CASSLAGQGNSPLHF. The full variable domain, in which reference TRBV7-2 and TRBJ1-6 provide the parts outside the CDR3, is GAGVSQSPSNKVTEKGKDVELRCDPISGHTALYWYRQSLGQGLEFLIYFQGNSAPDKSGLPSDRFSAERTGGSVSTLTIQRTQQEDSAVYLCASSLAGQGNSPLHFGNGTRLTVT.

The chain recombines TRBV29-1 with TRBJ2-3; TRBD2 matches 14 bases. Looked up from germline, CDR1 is SQVTM and CDR2 is ANQGSEA. The CDR3 has 17 residues. V was pared by 8 bases and J by 3 bases, with 13 bases of the junction left unmatched. The CDR3 DNA is TGCAGCACCAAAAGGACTAGCGGGGGGACAAAGACAGATACGCAGTATTTT. This sequence encodes CSTKRTSGGTKTDTQYF.

The rearrangement joins TRBV6-5 to TRBJ1-5; 8 bases map to TRBD1. Germline V gene sequence: CDR1 MNHEY, CDR2 SVGAGI. Trimming cost V 5 bases and J 9 bases; bases outside gene matches: 12. There are 15 residues in the CDR3. CDR3 sequence: CASSLHSQGGGPQHF. The CDR3 DNA reads as TGTGCCAGCAGTCTTCATTCACAGGGGGGTGGGCCCCAGCATTTT.

The V gene is TRBV3-1 (or the pseudogene TRBV3-2), the J gene TRBJ2-1; no clear D. CDR1 LGHDT and CDR2 YNNKEL come from the germline V gene (reference sequence). V was shortened by 0 bases and J by 8 bases, with 8 bases between the two germline ends. This CDR3 spans 13 amino acids. The CDR3 coding sequence is TGTGCCAGCAGCCAAGAGCCTCGGGATGAGCAGTTCTTC. Translation gives CASSQEPRDEQFF.

The chain carries TRBV6-6 and TRBJ2-5; D is ambiguous. V shed 4 bases and J shed 5 bases, with 8 bases lying between them. This CDR3 has 12 amino acids. Per germline, CDR1 MNHNY and CDR2 SVGAGI (reference sequence). The CDR3 DNA is TGTGCCAGCAGTTCCCTCCGGGAGACCCAGTACTTC. Translated: CASSSLRETQYF.

In this sample, this clone turned up once. The chain couples TRBV20-1 to TRBJ1-3; D gene ambiguous. CDR1 is DFQATT and CDR2 is SNEGSKA in the germline V gene (reference sequence). V lost 3 bases to trimming and J lost 0 bases, with 12 bases between them. CDR3 length: 15 residues. The CDR3 region has the DNA TGCAGTGCTAGTGAAGGGAGTCCCTCTGGAAACACCATATATTTT. It yields the protein CSASEGSPSGNTIYF.

The chain is built from TRBV7-9 and TRBJ1-1; 8 bases line up with TRBD1. Per the germline V gene, CDR1 is SEHNR and CDR2 is FQNEAQ (reference sequence). Trimming cost V 3 bases and J 5 bases; bases outside gene matches: 8. The CDR3 runs 15 residues. The DNA for the CDR3 is TGTGCCAGCAGCTTCCCCGGACAGGGAGGAACTGAAGCTTTCTTT. Amino acid sequence: CASSFPGQGGTEAFF. The full variable domain, in which reference TRBV7-9 and TRBJ1-1 provide the parts outside the CDR3, is DTGVSQNPRHKITKRGQNVTFRCDPISEHNRLYWYRQTLGQGPEFLTYFQNEAQLEKSRLLSDRFSAERPKGSFSTLEIQRTEQGDSAMYLCASSFPGQGGTEAFFGQGTRLTVV.

The chain couples TRBV19 to TRBJ1-6; D gene uncertain. This CDR3 has 14 residues. V dropped 4 bases and J dropped 9 bases, with 13 bases sitting between them. CDR1 is LNHDA and CDR2 is SQIVND in the germline V gene (reference sequence). The CDR3 protein is CASSKRRAISPLHF. The CDR3 DNA sequence: TGTGCCAGTAGTAAAAGGAGGGCTATTTCACCCCTCCACTTT.